This entry is about one T cell receptor beta chain. The target antigen is unknown. Built from TCR beta cDNA, the libraries had unique molecular identifiers in them. TCRdb analysed the PCR reads with MiXCR anew, one entry per CDR3 protein. This sample has around 500,000 distinct CDR3 sequences; 34% occur once, and the top ten carry 4.5% to 7.5%. This sample is drawn from a study of post-analysis software for immune sequencing data. Whole-study findings and limits: Relative to controls, patients with multiple sclerosis showed significantly lower normalized Chao1 diversity. A handful of TRBV segments, including TRBV5-6, TRBV5-1 and TRBV20-1, were more frequent in patients than controls.

The CDR3 consists of 18 residues. Germline V gene lookup returns CDR1 MGHRA and CDR2 YSYEKL. The V and J ends lost 2 bases and 4 bases respectively, with 23 bases between them. The material sequenced was blood. The chain links TRBV4-1 to TRBJ1-2, with D hard to call. The clonotype comes from a girl under 18 with multiple sclerosis. CDR3 amino acids: CASSQPPGPRASTYGYTF. CDR3 nucleotide sequence: TGCGCCAGCAGCCAACCGCCGGGCCCGAGGGCCTCTACCTATGGCTACACCTTC.